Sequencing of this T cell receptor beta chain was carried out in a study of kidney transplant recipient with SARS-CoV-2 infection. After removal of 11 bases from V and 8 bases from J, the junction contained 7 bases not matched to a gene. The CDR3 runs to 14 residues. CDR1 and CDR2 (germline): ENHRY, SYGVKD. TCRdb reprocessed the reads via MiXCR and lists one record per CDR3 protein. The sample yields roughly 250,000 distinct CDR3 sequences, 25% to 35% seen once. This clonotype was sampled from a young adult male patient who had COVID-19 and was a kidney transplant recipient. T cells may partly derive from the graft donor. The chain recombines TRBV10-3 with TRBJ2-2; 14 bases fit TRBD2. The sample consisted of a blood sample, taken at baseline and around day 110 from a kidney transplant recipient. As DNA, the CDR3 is TGTGCCGGCGGACTAGCGGGGGGCGATGGGGAGCTGTTTTTT. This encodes CAGGLAGGDGELFF.